The clone carrying this T cell receptor (beta chain) was found a few times. What it recognizes is unknown. The data were obtained in a study of response to subunit inactivated influenza vaccine. Trimming took off 2 bases at V and 6 bases at J, with 7 bases between the two ends. Germline V gives CDR1 SGHVS, CDR2 FQNEAQ. The CDR3 is made up of 13 amino acids. TCRdb re-derived calls from the RT-PCR reads in MiXCR, one entry per CDR3 protein. The repertoire holds about half a million distinct CDR3 sequences, with 25% as singletons. Whole-study results and caveats: Authors suggested each seasonal flu vaccination may recruit only limited numbers of new T cells.

This chain connects TRBV7-8 to TRBJ2-2, with D unresolved. Source: CD4+ T cells sorted from PBMCs, taken roughly 5 days after vaccination. This receptor was obtained from a man aged 50-59 years who received an inactivated influenza vaccine. The CDR3: CASSLNGPGELFF. The CDR3 region has the DNA TGTGCCAGCAGCTTAAACGGACCCGGGGAGCTGTTTTTT.